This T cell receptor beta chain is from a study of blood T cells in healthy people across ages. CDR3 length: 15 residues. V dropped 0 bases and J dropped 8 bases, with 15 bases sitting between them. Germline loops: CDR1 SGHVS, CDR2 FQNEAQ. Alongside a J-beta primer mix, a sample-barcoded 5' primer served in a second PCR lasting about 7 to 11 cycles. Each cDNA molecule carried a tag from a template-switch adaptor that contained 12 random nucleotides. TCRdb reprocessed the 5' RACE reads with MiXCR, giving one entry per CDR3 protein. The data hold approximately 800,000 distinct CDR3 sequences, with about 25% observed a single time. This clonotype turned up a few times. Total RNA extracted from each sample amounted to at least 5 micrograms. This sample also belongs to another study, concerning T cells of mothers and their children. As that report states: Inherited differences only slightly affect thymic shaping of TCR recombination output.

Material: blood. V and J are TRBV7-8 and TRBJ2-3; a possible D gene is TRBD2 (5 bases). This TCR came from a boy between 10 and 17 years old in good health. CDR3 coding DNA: TGTGCCAGCAGCTTAGCCACGGGCGGGCACCTTACGCAGTATTTT. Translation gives CASSLATGGHLTQYF.